The 24 T cell receptor beta chains below all came from one sample that was sequenced in a study of response to subunit inactivated influenza vaccine. TCRdb itself ran the RT-PCR reads through MiXCR, one entry per CDR3 protein. The data contain some 500,000 distinct CDR3 sequences, 13% of them singletons. The specimen was PBMCs from blood, collected about 6 weeks after vaccination. These receptors all stem from a man aged 45-65 years who received an inactivated influenza vaccine.

This chain links TRBV5-5 with TRBJ2-7, with TRBD1 identical over 7 bases. CDR1 SGHKS and CDR2 YYEKEE come from the germline V gene (reference sequence). J gave up 4 bases and V 3 bases, and 16 bases lay outside the gene matches. The CDR3 has 17 residues. CDR3 coding DNA: TGTGCCAGCAGCTCTGGGGTTGTCCGTGACAGGGCATACGAGCAGTACTTC. Translation: CASSSGVVRDRAYEQYF.

The sample holds many counts of this clonotype. This chain joins TRBV20-1 and TRBJ2-5; D is perhaps TRBD2 (5 bases). The ends were cut back, 6 bases at V and 5 bases at J, with 7 bases in the middle. This CDR3 comprises 10 residues. Per the germline V gene, CDR1 is DFQATT and CDR2 is SNEGSKA (reference sequence). CDR3 in amino acids: CSAWRETQYF. The CDR3 bases are TGCAGTGCCTGGAGGGAGACCCAGTACTTC.

This clonotype was observed a handful of times. The chain joins TRBV6-1 to TRBJ2-7, with a possible D match to TRBD1 (6 bases). CDR3 length: 14 residues. Germline V gene lookup returns CDR1 MNHNS and CDR2 SASEGT. Trimming left V 6 bases short and J 7 bases short, with 19 bases between. Written as DNA, the CDR3 is TGTGCCAGCAGCGGGACAATGGGGCGCCTTGAGCAGTACTTC. It codes for CASSGTMGRLEQYF.

There are a few counts of this clonotype. The genes are TRBV4-3 and TRBJ2-4; perhaps D is TRBD1 or TRBD2 (5 bases each). V lost 1 base to trimming and J lost 6 bases, with 16 bases between them. The CDR3 is made up of 16 amino acids. Germline V lookup: CDR1 LGHNA, CDR2 YSLEER. The CDR3 sequence: CASSQGRADTLNIQYF. The CDR3 DNA sequence: TGCGCCAGCAGCCAAGGACGAGCGGACACCCTAAACATTCAGTACTTC.

This clonotype was seen a handful of times. The V and J genes are TRBV7-2 and TRBJ2-7; no clear D. Germline lookup yields CDR1 SGHTA and CDR2 FQGNSA. CDR3 length: 14 amino acids. The germline V and J ends were trimmed by 1 base and 0 bases, with 7 bases remaining between them. CDR3 sequence (DNA): TGTGCCAGCAGCTTAGAACACAACTCCTACGAGCAGTACTTC. As protein: CASSLEHNSYEQYF. Looking up the rest from reference TRBV7-2 and TRBJ2-7 gives the full variable domain: GAGVSQSPSNKVTEKGKDVELRCDPISGHTALYWYRQSLGQGLEFLIYFQGNSAPDKSGLPSDRFSAERTGGSVSTLTIQRTQQEDSAVYLCASSLEHNSYEQYFGPGTRLTVT.

This clonotype was counted many times. J is TRBJ2-1 and V is TRBV7-6; D is unresolved. The CDR3 length is 12 residues. The V and J ends lost 2 bases and 3 bases respectively, with 2 bases between them. Germline CDR1 reads SGHVS; CDR2 reads FNYEAQ. DNA for the CDR3: TGTGCCAGCAGCTTATACTACAATGAGCAGTTCTTC. Translation gives CASSLYYNEQFF.

This clonotype was seen at least ten times. The chain is built from TRBV12-3 or TRBV12-4 and TRBJ2-5; D gene ambiguous. The CDR3 length is 12 residues. V was pared by 5 bases and J by 3 bases, with 7 bases between. CDR3: CASSTGEETQYF. The CDR3 DNA is TGTGCCAGCAGTACCGGAGAAGAGACCCAGTACTTC.

The chain recombines TRBV7-2 with TRBJ2-3; 9 nucleotides line up with TRBD2. The CDR3 totals 17 residues. J was trimmed by 2 bases and V by 2 bases; bases with no gene match: 8. In germline, CDR1 is SGHTA, CDR2 FQGNSA. The CDR3 nucleotides are TGTGCCAGCAGCTTAAGTAGCGGGGGACCTCTCACAGATACGCAGTATTTT. Amino acid sequence: CASSLSSGGPLTDTQYF.

This chain links TRBV20-1 with TRBJ2-7; TRBD1 aligns across 8 bases. Germline V gives CDR1 DFQATT, CDR2 SNEGSKA (reference sequence). The V segment lost 0 bases and the J segment 3 bases; nucleotides outside the gene matches: 4. The CDR3 consists of 14 residues. The CDR3 DNA is TGCAGTGCTAGAGATCTAACAGGGGGCTACGAGCAGTACTTC. Its protein product is CSARDLTGGYEQYF.

V gene TRBV28 combines with J gene TRBJ2-1; the D gene is possibly TRBD1 (6 bases). The CDR3 is 14 amino acids. Germline-derived CDR1 and CDR2 are MDHEN and SYDVKM. V was cut by 5 bases and J by 6 bases, with 14 bases left in between. CDR3 nucleotide sequence: TGTGCCAGCAGTCTGGGACATACTCTCAATGAGCAGTTCTTC. Residues: CASSLGHTLNEQFF.

This chain joins TRBV19 and TRBJ2-6; no firm D call. Per the germline V gene, CDR1 is LNHDA and CDR2 is SQIVND (reference sequence). The CDR3 runs to 14 residues. The V end lost 3 bases, the J end lost 4 bases, and 7 bases lay between the germline ends. CDR3 protein: CASSMLSGANVLTF. The CDR3, as DNA: TGTGCCAGTAGTATGCTATCCGGGGCCAACGTCCTGACTTTC.

At least ten counts were recorded for this clonotype. V and J are TRBV12-3 or TRBV12-4 and TRBJ1-1, with 8 bases lining up with TRBD1. This CDR3 contains 15 residues. J lost 3 bases, V lost 1 base, and 4 bases had no gene match. CDR3 nucleotide sequence: TGTGCCAGCAGTTTAGGGACAGGGAGATACACTGAAGCTTTCTTT. Its protein is CASSLGTGRYTEAFF.

This clonotype was recorded a few times. The chain joins TRBV12-3 or TRBV12-4 to TRBJ2-7; 8 nucleotides agree with TRBD1. The CDR3 is 13 residues long. V lost 4 bases, J lost 4 bases, and 3 bases stayed unmatched. The CDR3 DNA reads as TGTGCCAGCAGTTCAGGGGGCGAATACGAGCAGTACTTC. This encodes CASSSGGEYEQYF.

This clonotype was found a few times. V is TRBV4-2 and J is TRBJ1-1; unclear D gene. Looked up from germline, CDR1 is LGHNA and CDR2 is YNFKEQ. V lost 1 base and J 1 base, leaving 4 bases between the germline ends. This CDR3 is 13 amino acids long. DNA for the CDR3: TGTGCCAGCAGCCAAGTGGAGAACACTGAAGCTTTCTTT. It is translated as CASSQVENTEAFF.

The sample holds a few counts of this clonotype. CDR3 residues: CASSLVGSGNNEQFF. The CDR3 DNA is TGCGCCAGCAGCTTGGTTGGTAGCGGTAACAATGAGCAGTTCTTC. The V and J genes are TRBV5-1 and TRBJ2-1; maybe TRBD2 (6 bases). Trimming took off 0 bases at V and 5 bases at J, with 12 bases between the two ends. The CDR3 is 15 amino acids. Germline V lookup: CDR1 SGHRS, CDR2 YFSETQ. The full variable domain, in which reference TRBV5-1 and TRBJ2-1 provide the parts outside the CDR3, is KAGVTQTPRYLIKTRGQQVTLSCSPISGHRSVSWYQQTPGQGLQFLFEYFSETQRNKGNFPGRFSGRQFSNSRSEMNVSTLELGDSALYLCASSLVGSGNNEQFFGPGTRLTVL.

J is TRBJ2-2 and V is TRBV11-2; the match to TRBD2 covers 7 bases. Germline loops: CDR1 SGHAT, CDR2 FQNNGV. This CDR3 region has 17 residues. The V gene end was trimmed by 1 base and the J gene end by 4 bases; junction bases not matched to a gene: 9. This CDR3 reads CASSLVGRGRFTGELFF. The CDR3 coding sequence is TGTGCCAGCAGCTTAGTGGGGCGGGGGAGGTTCACCGGGGAGCTGTTTTTT. The whole variable domain, filled in from reference TRBV11-2 and TRBJ2-2, reads EAGVAQSPRYKIIEKRQSVAFWCNPISGHATLYWYQQILGQGPKLLIQFQNNGVVDDSQLPKDRFSAERLKGVDSTLKIQPAKLEDSAVYLCASSLVGRGRFTGELFFGEGSRLTVL.

The J gene is TRBJ1-4, the V gene TRBV7-2, with D possibly being TRBD1 (6 bases). Trimming pared 1 base from V and 3 bases from J, leaving 9 bases between. Germline CDR1 SGHTA, CDR2 FQGNSA. This CDR3 is built from 15 residues. CDR3 protein: CASSLEGGANEKLFF. CDR3 DNA: TGTGCCAGCAGCTTAGAAGGGGGTGCTAATGAAAAACTGTTTTTT.

The V gene is TRBV5-1, the J gene TRBJ2-7, with 8 bases lining up with TRBD1. CDR3 size: 15 residues. Germline lookup yields CDR1 SGHRS and CDR2 YFSETQ. V trimming: 2 bases; J trimming: 2 bases; junction bases outside the gene matches: 6. The DNA for the CDR3 is TGCGCCAGCAGCTTAAAGGACAGGGAACCCTACGAGCAGTACTTC. Protein: CASSLKDREPYEQYF.

This clonotype showed up just a few times. The chain joins TRBV12-3 or TRBV12-4 to TRBJ2-1; a possible D gene is TRBD2 (6 bases). V was clipped by 6 bases and J by 9 bases, with 12 bases between them. The CDR3 has 12 residues. The CDR3 region is CASSPGRGEQFF. The CDR3 DNA reads as TGTGCCAGCAGCCCTGGGCGGGGTGAGCAGTTCTTC.

This clonotype was recorded a few times. The rearrangement uses TRBV5-1 and TRBJ2-3; D tentatively reads TRBD1 or TRBD2 (5 bases each). The germline V gene encodes CDR1 SGHRS and CDR2 YFSETQ. This CDR3 contains 16 residues. Trimming cost V 0 bases and J 8 bases, with 19 bases left between them. The CDR3 sequence is CASSLAGSGGQGTQYF. DNA of the CDR3: TGCGCCAGCAGCTTGGCGGGTTCAGGAGGTCAGGGTACGCAGTATTTT. Looking up the rest from reference TRBV5-1 and TRBJ2-3 gives the full variable domain: KAGVTQTPRYLIKTRGQQVTLSCSPISGHRSVSWYQQTPGQGLQFLFEYFSETQRNKGNFPGRFSGRQFSNSRSEMNVSTLELGDSALYLCASSLAGSGGQGTQYFGPGTRLTVL.

This clonotype has only a few counts. The genes are TRBV7-9 and TRBJ1-1; D remains ambiguous. Germline V gene sequence: CDR1 SEHNR, CDR2 FQNEAQ (reference sequence). Between the trimmed V and J ends, which lost 0 bases and 2 bases, there was a span of 7 bases. This CDR3 region has 14 residues. DNA of the CDR3: TGTGCCAGCAGCTTAGCCAAGTCAAACACTGAAGCTTTCTTT. It specifies CASSLAKSNTEAFF.

The chain is built from TRBV20-1 and TRBJ2-6; D assignment may be TRBD1 or TRBD2 (5 bases each). The V end was cut by 4 bases, the J end by 2 bases, with 9 bases between. Germline V gene sequence: CDR1 DFQATT, CDR2 SNEGSKA (reference sequence). This CDR3 region has 14 residues. In nucleotides, the CDR3 is TGCAGTGCTACAGGGACGGCTGGGGCCAACGTCCTGACTTTC. Residues: CSATGTAGANVLTF.

The chain links TRBV28 to TRBJ2-7; D is unresolved. V lost 4 bases, J lost 4 bases, and 8 bases lay in between. The CDR3 runs 12 residues. Germline V CDR1 and CDR2: MDHEN, SYDVKM. Here the CDR3 reads CASSSFRYEQYF. Written as DNA, the CDR3 is TGTGCCAGCAGTTCTTTTAGGTACGAGCAGTACTTC.

The V and J genes are TRBV27 and TRBJ2-1; 8 positions match TRBD2. The trim removed 3 bases at V and 4 bases at J, leaving 11 bases unmatched. The germline gives CDR1 MNHEY, CDR2 SMNVEV (reference sequence). This CDR3 comprises 17 residues. The CDR3 bases are TGTGCCAGCAGTTTCGATGCGGGAGGAGGGACTTACAATGAGCAGTTCTTC. Translated: CASSFDAGGGTYNEQFF.